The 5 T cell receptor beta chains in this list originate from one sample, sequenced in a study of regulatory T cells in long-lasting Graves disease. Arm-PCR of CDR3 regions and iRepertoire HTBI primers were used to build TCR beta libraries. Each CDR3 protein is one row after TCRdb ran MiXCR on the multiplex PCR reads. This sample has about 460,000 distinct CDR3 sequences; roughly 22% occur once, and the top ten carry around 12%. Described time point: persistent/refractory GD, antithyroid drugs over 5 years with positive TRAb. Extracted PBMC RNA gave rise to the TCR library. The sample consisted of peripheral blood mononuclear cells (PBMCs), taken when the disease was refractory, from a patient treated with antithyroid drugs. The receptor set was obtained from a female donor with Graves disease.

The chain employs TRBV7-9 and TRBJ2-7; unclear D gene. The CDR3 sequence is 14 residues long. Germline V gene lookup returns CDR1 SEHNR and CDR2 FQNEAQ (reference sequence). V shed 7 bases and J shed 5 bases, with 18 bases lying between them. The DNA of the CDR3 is TGTGCCAGCACCGACATGGCCGGAGTCCACGAGCAGTACTTC. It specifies CASTDMAGVHEQYF.

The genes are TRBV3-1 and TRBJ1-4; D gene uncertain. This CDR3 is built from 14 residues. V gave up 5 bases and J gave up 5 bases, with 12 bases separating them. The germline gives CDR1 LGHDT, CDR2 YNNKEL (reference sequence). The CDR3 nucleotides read TGTGCCAGCAGCTACCTGGGCACAAATGAAAAACTGTTTTTT. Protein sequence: CASSYLGTNEKLFF.

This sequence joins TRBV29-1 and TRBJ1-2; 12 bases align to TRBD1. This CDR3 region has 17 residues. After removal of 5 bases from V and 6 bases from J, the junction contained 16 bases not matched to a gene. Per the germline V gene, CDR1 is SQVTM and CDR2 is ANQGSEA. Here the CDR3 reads CSVPGQGAWRGADGYTF. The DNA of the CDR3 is TGCAGCGTTCCGGGACAGGGGGCTTGGCGAGGTGCGGATGGCTACACCTTC.

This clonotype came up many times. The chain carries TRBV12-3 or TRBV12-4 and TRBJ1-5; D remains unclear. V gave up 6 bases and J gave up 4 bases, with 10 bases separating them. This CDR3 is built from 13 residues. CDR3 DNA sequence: TGTGCCAGCAGCAAACCGACGAATCAGCCCCAGCATTTT. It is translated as CASSKPTNQPQHF.

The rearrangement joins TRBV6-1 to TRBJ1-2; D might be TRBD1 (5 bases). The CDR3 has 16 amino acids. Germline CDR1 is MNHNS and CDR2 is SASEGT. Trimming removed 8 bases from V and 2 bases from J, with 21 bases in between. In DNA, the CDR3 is TGTGCCAGCGGACGAGGACACCAACTATTCAACTATGGCTACACCTTC. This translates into CASGRGHQLFNYGYTF.